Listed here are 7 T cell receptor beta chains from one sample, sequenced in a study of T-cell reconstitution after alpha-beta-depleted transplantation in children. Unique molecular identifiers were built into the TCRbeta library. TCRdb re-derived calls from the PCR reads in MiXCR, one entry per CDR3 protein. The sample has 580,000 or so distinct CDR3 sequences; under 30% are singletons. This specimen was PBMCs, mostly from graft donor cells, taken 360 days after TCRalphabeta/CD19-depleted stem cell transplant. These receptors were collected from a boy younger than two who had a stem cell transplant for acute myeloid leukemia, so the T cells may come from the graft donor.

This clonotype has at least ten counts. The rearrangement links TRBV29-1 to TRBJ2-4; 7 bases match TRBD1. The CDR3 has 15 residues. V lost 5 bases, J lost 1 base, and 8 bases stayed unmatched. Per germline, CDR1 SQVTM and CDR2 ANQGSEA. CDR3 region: CSVSGTAMAKNIQYF. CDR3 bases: TGCAGCGTTTCCGGGACAGCCATGGCCAAAAACATTCAGTACTTC. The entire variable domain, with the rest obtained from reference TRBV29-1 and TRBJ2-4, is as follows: SAVISQKPSRDICQRGTSLTIQCQVDSQVTMMFWYRQQPGQSLTLIATANQGSEATYESGFVIDKFPISRPNLTFSTLTVSNMSPEDSSIYLCSVSGTAMAKNIQYFGAGTRLSVL.

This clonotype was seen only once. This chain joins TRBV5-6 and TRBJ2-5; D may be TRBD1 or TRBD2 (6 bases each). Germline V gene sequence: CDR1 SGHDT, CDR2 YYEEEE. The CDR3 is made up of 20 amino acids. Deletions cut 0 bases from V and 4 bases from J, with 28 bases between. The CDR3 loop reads CASSLAWGRLGALQGETQYF. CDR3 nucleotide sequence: TGTGCCAGCAGCTTGGCTTGGGGGCGACTAGGCGCCTTACAAGGAGAGACCCAGTACTTC. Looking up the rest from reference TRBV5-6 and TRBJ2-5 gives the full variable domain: DAGVTQSPTHLIKTRGQQVTLRCSPKSGHDTVSWYQQALGQGPQFIFQYYEEEERQRGNFPDRFSGHQFPNYSSELNVNALLLGDSALYLCASSLAWGRLGALQGETQYFGPGTRLLVL.

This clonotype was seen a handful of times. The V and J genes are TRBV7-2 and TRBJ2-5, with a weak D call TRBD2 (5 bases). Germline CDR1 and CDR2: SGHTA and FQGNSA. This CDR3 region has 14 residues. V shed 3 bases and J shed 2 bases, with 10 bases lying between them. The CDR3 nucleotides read TGTGCCAGCAGCTTTCCCCGGAGGCAAGAGACCCAGTACTTC. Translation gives CASSFPRRQETQYF.

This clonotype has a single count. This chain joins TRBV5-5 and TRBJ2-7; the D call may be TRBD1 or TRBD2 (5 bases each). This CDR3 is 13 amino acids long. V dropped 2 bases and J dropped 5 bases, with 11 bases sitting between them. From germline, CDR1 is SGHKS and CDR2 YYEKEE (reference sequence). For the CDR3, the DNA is TGTGCCAGCAGCTTCCAGGTGGGGGACGAGCAGTACGTC. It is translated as CASSFQVGDEQYV.

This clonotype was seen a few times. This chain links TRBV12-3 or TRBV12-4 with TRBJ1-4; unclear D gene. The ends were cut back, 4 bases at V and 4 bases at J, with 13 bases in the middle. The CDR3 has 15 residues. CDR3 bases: TGTGCCAGCAGTTCCCTTGGAAGTCTTAATGAAAAACTGTTTTTT. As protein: CASSSLGSLNEKLFF.

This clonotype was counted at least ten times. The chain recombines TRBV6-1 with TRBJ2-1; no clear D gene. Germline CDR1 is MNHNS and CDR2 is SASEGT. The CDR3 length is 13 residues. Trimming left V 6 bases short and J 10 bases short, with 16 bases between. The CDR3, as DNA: TGTGCCAGCAGCAACAGCCTTAAATTCGAGCAGTTCTTC. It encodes CASSNSLKFEQFF.

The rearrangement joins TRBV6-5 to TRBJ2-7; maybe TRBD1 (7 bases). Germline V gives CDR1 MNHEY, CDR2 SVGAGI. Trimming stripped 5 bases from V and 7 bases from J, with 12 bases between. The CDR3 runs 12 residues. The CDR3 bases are TGTGCCAGCAGTCGGGCAGGGGGGGAGCAGTACTTC. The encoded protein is CASSRAGGEQYF.